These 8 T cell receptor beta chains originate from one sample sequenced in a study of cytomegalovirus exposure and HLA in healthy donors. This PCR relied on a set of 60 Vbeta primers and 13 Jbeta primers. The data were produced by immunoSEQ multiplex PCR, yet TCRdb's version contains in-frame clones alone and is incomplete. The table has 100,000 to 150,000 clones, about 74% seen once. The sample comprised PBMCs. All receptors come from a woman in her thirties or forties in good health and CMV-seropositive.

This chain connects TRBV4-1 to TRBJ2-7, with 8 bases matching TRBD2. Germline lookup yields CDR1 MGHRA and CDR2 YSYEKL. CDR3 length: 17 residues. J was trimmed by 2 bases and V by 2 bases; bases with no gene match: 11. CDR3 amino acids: CASSQFLPSGGPYEQYF. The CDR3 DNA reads TGCGCCAGCAGCCAATTCCTCCCGAGCGGGGGACCCTACGAGCAGTACTTC.

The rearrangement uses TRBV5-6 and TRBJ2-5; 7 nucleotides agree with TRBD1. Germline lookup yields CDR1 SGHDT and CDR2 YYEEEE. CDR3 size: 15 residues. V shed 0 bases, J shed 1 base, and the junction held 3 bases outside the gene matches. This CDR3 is CASSLATGSQETQYF. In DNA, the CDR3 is TGTGCCAGCAGCTTGGCGACAGGGAGCCAAGAGACCCAGTACTTC.

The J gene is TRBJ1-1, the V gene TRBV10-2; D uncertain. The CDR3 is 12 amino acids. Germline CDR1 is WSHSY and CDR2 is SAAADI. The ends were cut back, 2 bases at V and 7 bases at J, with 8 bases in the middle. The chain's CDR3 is CASSERQDEAFF. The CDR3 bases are TGCGCCAGCAGTGAGAGGCAGGATGAAGCTTTCTTT.

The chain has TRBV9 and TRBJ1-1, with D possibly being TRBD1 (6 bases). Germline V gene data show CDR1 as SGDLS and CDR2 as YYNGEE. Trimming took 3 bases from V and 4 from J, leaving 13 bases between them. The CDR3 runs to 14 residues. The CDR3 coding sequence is TGTGCCAGCAGCGCGGGGGGGCAGGGCACTGAAGCTTTCTTT. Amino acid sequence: CASSAGGQGTEAFF.

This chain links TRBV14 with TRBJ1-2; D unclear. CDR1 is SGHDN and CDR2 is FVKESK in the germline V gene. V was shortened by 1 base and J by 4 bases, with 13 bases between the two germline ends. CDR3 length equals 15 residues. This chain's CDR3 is CASSQGGRFSYGYTF. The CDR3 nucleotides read TGTGCCAGCAGCCAAGGTGGCAGGTTCAGCTATGGCTACACCTTC. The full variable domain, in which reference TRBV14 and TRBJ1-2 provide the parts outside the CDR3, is EAGVTQFPSHSVIEKGQTVTLRCDPISGHDNLYWYRRVMGKEIKFLLHFVKESKQDESGMPNNRFLAERTGGTYSTLKVQPAELEDSGVYFCASSQGGRFSYGYTFGSGTRLTVV.

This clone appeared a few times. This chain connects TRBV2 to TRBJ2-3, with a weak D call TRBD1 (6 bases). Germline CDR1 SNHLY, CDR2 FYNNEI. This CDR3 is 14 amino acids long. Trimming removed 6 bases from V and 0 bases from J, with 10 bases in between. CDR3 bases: TGTGCCAGCAGGAGGGGGAGCAGCACAGATACGCAGTATTTT. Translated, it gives CASRRGSSTDTQYF. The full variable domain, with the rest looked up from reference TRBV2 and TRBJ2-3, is EPEVTQTPSHQVTQMGQEVILRCVPISNHLYFYWYRQILGQKVEFLVSFYNNEISEKSEIFDDQFSVERPDGSNFTLKIRSTKLEDSAMYFCASRRGSSTDTQYFGPGTRLTVL.

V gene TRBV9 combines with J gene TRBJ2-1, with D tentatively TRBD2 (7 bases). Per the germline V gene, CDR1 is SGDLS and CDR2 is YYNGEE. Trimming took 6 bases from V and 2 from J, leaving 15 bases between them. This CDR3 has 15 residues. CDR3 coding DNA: TGTGCCAGCACCCTGGGGGGGGCCACCTACAATGAGCAGTTCTTC. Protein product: CASTLGGATYNEQFF.

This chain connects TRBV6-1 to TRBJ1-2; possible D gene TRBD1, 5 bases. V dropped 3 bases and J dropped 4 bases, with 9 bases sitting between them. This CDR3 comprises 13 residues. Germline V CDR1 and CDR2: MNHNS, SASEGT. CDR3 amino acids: CASSDIQGYGYTF. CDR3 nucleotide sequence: TGTGCCAGCAGTGATATCCAGGGCTATGGCTACACCTTC.